This paragraph reports one T cell receptor beta chain. Its antigen is not known. It was with a sample-barcoded 5' primer and a J-beta primer mix that a second PCR of roughly 7 to 12 cycles was run. Carrying 12 random nucleotides, a template-switch adaptor labeled each individual cDNA molecule. Sequencing recovered at least 2.5 million CDR3-containing paired-end reads from each sample. TCRdb re-derived calls from the 5' RACE reads in MiXCR, one entry per CDR3 protein. Of hundreds of thousands of distinct CDR3 sequences listed, around 62% are singletons. These data belong to a study of blood T cells in healthy people across ages. Study-level information: Through template switching, about one barcoded beta molecule was captured per two T cells, as measured in model experiments.

Study-level points and caveats: Among long-lived donors, naive CD4+ cells were more numerous and diversity higher than in aged donors.

Germline V lookup: CDR1 SNHLY, CDR2 FYNNEI. V lost 0 bases and J 3 bases, leaving 11 bases between the germline ends. This CDR3 is built from 15 residues. Material: blood. The origin of this receptor is a young man in good health. The chain recombines TRBV2 with TRBJ1-2; the D gene is possibly TRBD1 (6 bases). CDR3 in DNA: TGTGCCAGCAGTGAAGCATGGGGGGCTGACTATGGCTACACCTTC. It translates to CASSEAWGADYGYTF.